This is a list of T cell receptor beta chains from one sample in a study of T cells in Graves' hyperthyroidism and ophthalmopathy. One entry per CDR3 protein results from TCRdb running MiXCR on the multiplex PCR reads. The sample has fewer than 700,000 distinct CDR3 sequences; 15% to 20% are singletons. Sequences were obtained from blood. These receptors originate from a woman younger than 45 with Graves' hyperthyroidism. Each CDR3 is given with its conserved first and last residue. The D gene is left open where the match is weak. Only some rows state a clone size, as once, few, many or a class for expanded clones.

DNA | CDR3 | J | size | D | V
TGTGCCAGCAGCTCGGTCCGACGAGAGGCGCAGTACTTC | CASSSVRREAQYF | TRBJ2-7 | many | . | TRBV5-6
TGTGCCAGCAGGGACGACAGGGAAATGGTAGGGGCCAACGTCCTGACTTTC | CASRDDREMVGANVLTF | TRBJ2-6 | . | TRBD1 | TRBV12-3/TRBV12-4
TGTGCCACCAGTAGTGCCGGGGAGCTGTTTTTT | CATSSAGELFF | TRBJ2-2 | . | . | TRBV24-1
TGTGCCAGCAGTTACTCGTCGGCAAGCAATCAGCCCCAGCATTTT | CASSYSSASNQPQHF | TRBJ1-5 | many | . | TRBV6-2/TRBV6-3
TGTGCCAGCAATAACGCCGGCTCTGGAAACACCATATATTTT | CASNNAGSGNTIYF | TRBJ1-3 | . | . | TRBV28
TGTGCCAGCAGCGTGGACAGGGGACACTACGAGCAGTACTTC | CASSVDRGHYEQYF | TRBJ2-7 | few | TRBD1 | TRBV7-6
TGTGCCACCAGTGGGTCGACCCAGGGGGTCGACGAGCAGTTCTTC | CATSGSTQGVDEQFF | TRBJ2-1 | few | TRBD1 | TRBV24-1
TGTGCCAGCAGCTTAGTGGGAGGGGGCAATGAGCAGTTCTTC | CASSLVGGGNEQFF | TRBJ2-1 | many | . | TRBV7-3
TGTGCCACCAGGAGAGACAGGGCGGGCTACACCTTC | CATRRDRAGYTF | TRBJ1-2 | . | TRBD1 | TRBV15
TGTGCCAGCAGCCAAGAGGGACAGGGTGATCAGCCCCAGCATTTT | CASSQEGQGDQPQHF | TRBJ1-5 | . | TRBD1 | TRBV4-2
TGCAGTGCTAGACCGACCCGGAGGGCCCCCGCCCAAGAGACCCAGTACTTC | CSARPTRRAPAQETQYF | TRBJ2-5 | . | . | TRBV20-1
TGTGCCAGCAGTCCCTCTACAGGGGGCTGGGAGACCCAGTACTTC | CASSPSTGGWETQYF | TRBJ2-5 | many | TRBD1 | TRBV6-1
TGTGCCAGCAGCTTAGGGTCAGATACGCAGTATTTT | CASSLGSDTQYF | TRBJ2-3 | many | . | TRBV5-6
TGTGCTAGTGGACGGGACAGCTCCAGTTACACCTTC | CASGRDSSSYTF | TRBJ1-2 | many | TRBD1 | TRBV12-5
TGTGCCAGCAGTTTATCCGGGACTAGCGCCTACGAGCAGTACTTC | CASSLSGTSAYEQYF | TRBJ2-7 | many | TRBD2 | TRBV27
TGCGCCAGCAGCCAAGGGGGTGGGGGGGGGAACTATGGCTACACCTTC | CASSQGGGGGNYGYTF | TRBJ1-2 | . | . | TRBV4-3
TGTGCCAGCAGCAAAGGTGGGATTCGGGAAATCCCAGATACGCAGTATTTT | CASSKGGIREIPDTQYF | TRBJ2-3 | . | . | TRBV9
TGTGCCAGCAGTTTATCAGGGGGCGGGAATCAGCCCCAGCATTTT | CASSLSGGGNQPQHF | TRBJ1-5 | many | TRBD1 | TRBV27
TGTGCCAGCAGTCCGACAGTCACAGATACGCAGTATTTT | CASSPTVTDTQYF | TRBJ2-3 | many | . | TRBV28
TGTGCCAGCAGTCAAGGACAGGAAGAGACCCAGTACTTC | CASSQGQEETQYF | TRBJ2-5 | . | TRBD1 | TRBV2
TGTGCCACCGCCGCAGCCTCCTACAATGAGCAGTTCTTC | CATAAASYNEQFF | TRBJ2-1 | . | . | TRBV15
TGTGCCAGCGGGGCCAAAAACATTCAGTACTTC | CASGAKNIQYF | TRBJ2-4 | many | . | TRBV2
TGTGCCAGCAGCCTACAGACTAGCGGCGACGAGCAGTACTTC | CASSLQTSGDEQYF | TRBJ2-7 | few | TRBD2 | TRBV6-2/TRBV6-3
TGTGCCACCAGTGACCCCGGGACCTCCAACTATGGCTACACCTTC | CATSDPGTSNYGYTF | TRBJ1-2 | many | . | TRBV24-1
TGTGCCAGCAGCTTGGGACACCTCCAAGAGACCCAGTACTTC | CASSLGHLQETQYF | TRBJ2-5 | many | . | TRBV13
TGTGCCACCAGTGAGGCCGGGACTAGCATACAAGAGACCCAGTACTTC | CATSEAGTSIQETQYF | TRBJ2-5 | many | TRBD2 | TRBV24-1
TGTGCCACCAGCGAGGGGCGGTACACCGGGGAGCTGTTTTTT | CATSEGRYTGELFF | TRBJ2-2 | few | . | TRBV15
TGTGCCAGCGCAGGGTACAATAGCAATCAGCCCCAGCATTTT | CASAGYNSNQPQHF | TRBJ1-5 | . | . | TRBV28
TGCAGTGCCACCTCCTGGGGAGGCACCGGGGAGCTGTTTTTT | CSATSWGGTGELFF | TRBJ2-2 | . | . | TRBV20-1
TGCAGTGCTAGAAGAGGGCTGGGGGGCGAGCAGTACTTC | CSARRGLGGEQYF | TRBJ2-7 | . | . | TRBV20-1
TGCGCCAGCAGCCAAGGACTGGGGGTTAGGCACAATGAGCAGTTCTTC | CASSQGLGVRHNEQFF | TRBJ2-1 | . | . | TRBV4-1
TGTGCCAGCAGTTTCTACTCTGGGGCCAACGTCCTGACTTTC | CASSFYSGANVLTF | TRBJ2-6 | . | . | TRBV25-1
TGCGCCAGACTACAGGGTGATTGTAGACTGACATGTTACGAGCAGTACTTC | CARLQGDCRLTCYEQYF | TRBJ2-7 | . | . | TRBV5-1
TGTGCCAGCAGTACACCCGGGAGGCCCCAGCATTTT | CASSTPGRPQHF | TRBJ1-5 | many | . | TRBV12-3/TRBV12-4
TGTGCCAGCAGCTTGGACGGGGGGTACACTGAAGCTTTCTTT | CASSLDGGYTEAFF | TRBJ1-1 | . | . | TRBV5-6
TGCAGTGCCCTAGGGGACACTGAAGCTTTCTTT | CSALGDTEAFF | TRBJ1-1 | few | . | TRBV20-1
TGTGCCAGCAGTGACGACAGGTTTAATGAAAAACTGTTTTTT | CASSDDRFNEKLFF | TRBJ1-4 | many | . | TRBV2
TGCAGTGCTGGCCCCAAGGGGGGGTTTAACTATGGCTACACCTTC | CSAGPKGGFNYGYTF | TRBJ1-2 | . | . | TRBV20-1
TGTGCCAGCAGTTACTCGACCGTTTTGAACACTGAAGCTTTCTTT | CASSYSTVLNTEAFF | TRBJ1-1 | . | . | TRBV6-5
TGTGCCAGCAGTTTTTGGACTAGCGGGAGTTGGGAAGATACGCAGTATTTT | CASSFWTSGSWEDTQYF | TRBJ2-3 | . | TRBD2 | TRBV7-2
TGCAGGGTAGCGGGAGGGCCAAGCACAGATACGCAGTATTTT | CRVAGGPSTDTQYF | TRBJ2-3 | many | TRBD2 | TRBV20-1
TGTGCCAACAGGGTGACAGGAGGGGTGAGCGGCTACACCTTC | CANRVTGGVSGYTF | TRBJ1-2 | . | . | TRBV27
TGTGCCAGCAGCCCCAGGGGGGACCGCAATCAGCCCCAGCATTTT | CASSPRGDRNQPQHF | TRBJ1-5 | . | TRBD1 | TRBV7-8
TGTGCCAGCAGCTTCCAAGTCGAGCAGTACTTC | CASSFQVEQYF | TRBJ2-7 | few | . | TRBV13
TGTGCCAGCAGCTTATTCGGTACTGAAGCTTTCTTT | CASSLFGTEAFF | TRBJ1-1 | many | . | TRBV7-6
TGCAGTGCCAAAAGCGGGAGTACTGGCACAGATACGCAGTATTTT | CSAKSGSTGTDTQYF | TRBJ2-3 | many | TRBD2 | TRBV20-1